Below, 19 T cell receptor beta chains from the same sample are listed, as sequenced in a study of T-cell memory formation after mild COVID-19. One entry per CDR3 protein, called by TCRdb with MiXCR from the 5' RACE reads. The sample consists of 300,000 to 400,000 distinct CDR3 sequences, under 30% of them appearing once. The sequenced material came from PBMCs or a T cell subset sorted from them (not recorded which). The receptors here all came from an adult woman who had mild COVID-19 (a few samples of this study predate the infection). Cell type and time point are not known.

The rearrangement joins TRBV14 to TRBJ2-7, with D maybe TRBD2 (6 bases). Germline assignment: CDR1 SGHDN and CDR2 FVKESK. The CDR3 is 11 residues long. The CDR3 sequence is CSPTSSYEQYF. In nucleotides, the CDR3 is TGTTCCCCGACTAGCTCCTACGAGCAGTACTTC.

Many counts were recorded for this clonotype. The chain has TRBV5-5 and TRBJ2-1; D ambiguous. Germline V lookup: CDR1 SGHKS, CDR2 YYEKEE (reference sequence). The CDR3 runs 13 residues. The V gene lost 0 bases and the J gene lost 4 bases, with 5 bases spanning the gap. CDR3 in DNA: TGTGCCAGCAGCTTGGATCTTTACAATGAGCAGTTCTTC. Residues: CASSLDLYNEQFF.

This clonotype turned up a few times. J is TRBJ2-7 and V is TRBV5-6; 10 nucleotides line up with TRBD1. This CDR3 is 15 amino acids long. Trimming took 4 bases from V and 2 from J; bases not matched to a gene: 6. From germline, CDR1 is SGHDT and CDR2 YYEEEE. Written as DNA, the CDR3 is TGTGCCAGCAGCACCGGGACAGGGGTAGCCTACGAGCAGTACTTC. Translated, it gives CASSTGTGVAYEQYF. The full variable domain, with the rest looked up from reference TRBV5-6 and TRBJ2-7, is DAGVTQSPTHLIKTRGQQVTLRCSPKSGHDTVSWYQQALGQGPQFIFQYYEEEERQRGNFPDRFSGHQFPNYSSELNVNALLLGDSALYLCASSTGTGVAYEQYFGPGTRLTVT.

This clonotype was counted a few times. The rearrangement uses TRBV5-6 and TRBJ2-5; 7 bases are a match to TRBD1. CDR3 size: 13 residues. Trimming cost V 5 bases and J 4 bases; bases outside gene matches: 5. Germline assignment: CDR1 SGHDT and CDR2 YYEEEE. This chain's CDR3 is CASRLQGPETQYF. CDR3 in DNA: TGTGCCAGCAGGTTACAGGGGCCAGAGACCCAGTACTTC.

This clonotype was counted between two and nine times. The chain links TRBV7-6 to TRBJ2-7; 8 bases align to TRBD1. Germline CDR1 SGHVS, CDR2 FNYEAQ. V shed 3 bases and J 2 bases; nucleotides not matched to a gene: 3. This CDR3 is built from 14 residues. For the CDR3, the DNA is TGTGCCAGCAGCTTCGACAGGGGAGCCTACGAGCAGTACTTC. Encoded protein: CASSFDRGAYEQYF.

This clonotype was detected a few times. The chain has TRBV5-1 and TRBJ2-7, with a weak D call TRBD1 (5 bases). Trimming pared 5 bases from V and 3 bases from J, leaving 12 bases between. CDR3 length: 13 residues. Germline V gives CDR1 SGHRS, CDR2 YFSETQ. CDR3 sequence reads: CASSYTTGYEQYF. The CDR3 nucleotides are TGCGCCAGCAGTTACACAACAGGCTACGAGCAGTACTTC.

This rearrangement joins TRBV30 to TRBJ2-7; D remains ambiguous. Germline values: CDR1 GTSNPN, CDR2 SVGIG (reference sequence). The V end was cut by 4 bases, the J end by 2 bases, with 15 bases between. CDR3 size: 14 residues. The CDR3 DNA is TGTGCCTGGATTAAGAGTAATTATGCCTACGAGCAGTACTTC. It encodes CAWIKSNYAYEQYF.

The chain joins TRBV7-6 to TRBJ2-4, with TRBD2 identical over 12 bases. The ends lost 1 base at V and 8 bases at J; junction bases unmatched: 9. In germline, CDR1 is SGHVS, CDR2 FNYEAQ. The CDR3 has 17 amino acids. The CDR3 nucleotides read TGTGCCAGCAGCTTAGGGGTCCCGACTAGCGGGAGAGACATTCAGTACTTC. It is translated as CASSLGVPTSGRDIQYF.

The chain recombines TRBV5-6 with TRBJ1-2; 10 bases align to TRBD1. CDR3 length: 17 amino acids. Germline V lookup: CDR1 SGHDT, CDR2 YYEEEE. V lost 3 bases and J lost 8; bases outside the gene matches: 16. This CDR3 is CASSSFHPPGQGTGYTF. In DNA, the CDR3 is TGTGCCAGCAGCTCCTTCCATCCTCCGGGACAGGGGACGGGCTACACCTTC.

This clonotype was counted a few times. The rearrangement links TRBV12-3 or TRBV12-4 to TRBJ1-1; D remains unclear. This CDR3 region has 14 residues. The V end was cut by 1 base, the J end by 4 bases, with 10 bases between. The CDR3 DNA reads TGTGCCAGCAGTTTAGAAATTTTTTTCACTGAAGCTTTCTTT. This translates into CASSLEIFFTEAFF.

This clonotype was counted a few times. The rearrangement uses TRBV7-9 and TRBJ2-7; 7 nucleotides align to TRBD1. The CDR3 contains 16 residues. The trim removed 1 base at V and 8 bases at J, leaving 14 bases unmatched. From germline, CDR1 is SEHNR and CDR2 FQNEAQ (reference sequence). The CDR3 bases are TGTGCCAGCAGCTTAGTCGGGATGGGACAGTCCCTGAAGCAGTACTTC. Amino acid sequence: CASSLVGMGQSLKQYF.

This clonotype came up a few times. The chain carries TRBV6-1 and TRBJ2-5; D is undetermined. V was shortened by 9 bases and J by 4 bases, with 21 bases between the two germline ends. Germline V gene data show CDR1 as MNHNS and CDR2 as SASEGT. The CDR3 consists of 15 residues. The CDR3 DNA sequence: TGTGCCAGTACCGAGTTAAGAGGTGAAGCAGAGACCCAGTACTTC. The encoded protein is CASTELRGEAETQYF.

The V and J genes are TRBV20-1 and TRBJ2-1; D call uncertain. Germline lookup yields CDR1 DFQATT and CDR2 SNEGSKA (reference sequence). Trimming took off 3 bases at V and 3 bases at J, with 21 bases between the two ends. The CDR3 has 17 amino acids. CDR3 bases: TGCAGTGCTAGTCAATTTTCAGGACGGCGAAACTACAATGAGCAGTTCTTC. Translation gives CSASQFSGRRNYNEQFF.

CDR3 region: CASSHESGRGYNEQFF. CDR3 coding DNA: TGTGCCAGCAGCCATGAGAGCGGGAGAGGTTACAATGAGCAGTTCTTC. The rearrangement uses TRBV3-1 and TRBJ2-1; TRBD2 matches 8 bases. Germline V gene data show CDR1 as LGHDT and CDR2 as YNNKEL (reference sequence). The CDR3 contains 16 residues. The V and J ends lost 3 bases and 4 bases, in that order; junction bases with no gene match: 8.

In this sample, this clonotype turned up a few times. The chain is built from TRBV18 and TRBJ1-2; 7 bases map to TRBD1. CDR3 size: 15 residues. Germline V gene lookup returns CDR1 KGHSH and CDR2 LQKENI. Losses at the gene ends were 3 bases for V and 3 bases for J; bases not matched to a gene: 7. The CDR3 DNA follows: TGTGCCAGCTCACCTTTACCCGGGACAGACTATGGCTACACCTTC. Protein: CASSPLPGTDYGYTF.

This clonotype was observed a handful of times. Sequence at one end of the junction differs from germline and may be a read error. V usage is TRBV5-5 and J usage is TRBJ2-1; 10 nucleotides match TRBD1. The CDR3 has 12 amino acids. Germline CDR1 is SGHKS and CDR2 is YYEKEE (reference sequence). The CDR3, as DNA: TGTGCCAGCAGCCTAAGACAGGGGGCCACTAACTTC. Translating it yields CASSLRQGATNF.

V gene TRBV5-6 combines with J gene TRBJ2-7; unclear D gene. The V and J ends lost 4 bases and 6 bases respectively, with 14 bases between them. CDR1 and CDR2 from the germline V gene are SGHDT and YYEEEE. The CDR3 covers 13 residues. CDR3 amino acids: CASSRDYSGEQYF. DNA of the CDR3: TGTGCCAGCAGCAGAGATTACTCGGGCGAGCAGTACTTC.

CDR3 region: CASNDGQGSYEQYF. The DNA for the CDR3 is TGTGCCAGCAACGACGGACAGGGCAGCTACGAGCAGTACTTC. The chain has TRBV6-5 and TRBJ2-7; 8 nucleotides agree with TRBD1. The CDR3 is made up of 14 amino acids. V dropped 7 bases and J dropped 3; count of bases not matched to a gene: 8. CDR1 and CDR2 from the germline V gene are MNHEY and SVGAGI.

This clonotype was picked up a small number of times. This rearrangement joins TRBV13 to TRBJ2-3; TRBD2 matches 10 bases. There are 16 residues in the CDR3. Unmatched junction bases numbered 11, after V lost 6 bases and J lost 5 bases. Germline V gene sequence: CDR1 PRHDT, CDR2 FYEKMQ (reference sequence). The CDR3 sequence is CASRPESGRGQDTQYF. CDR3 nucleotides: TGTGCCAGCAGACCCGAAAGCGGGAGGGGGCAAGATACGCAGTATTTT.